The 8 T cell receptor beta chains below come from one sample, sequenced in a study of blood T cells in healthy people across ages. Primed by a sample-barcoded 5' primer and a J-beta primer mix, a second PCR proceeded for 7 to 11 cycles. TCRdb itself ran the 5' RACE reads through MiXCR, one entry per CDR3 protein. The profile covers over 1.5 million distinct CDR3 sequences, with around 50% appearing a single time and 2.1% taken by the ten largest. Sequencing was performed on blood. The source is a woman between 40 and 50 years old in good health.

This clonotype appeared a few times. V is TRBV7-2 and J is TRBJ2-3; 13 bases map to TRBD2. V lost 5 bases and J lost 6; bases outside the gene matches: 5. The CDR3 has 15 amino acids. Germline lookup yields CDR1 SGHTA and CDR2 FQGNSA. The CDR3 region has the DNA TGTGCCAGCAGCCGACTAGCGGGGGGCTTGGATACGCAGTATTTT. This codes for CASSRLAGGLDTQYF. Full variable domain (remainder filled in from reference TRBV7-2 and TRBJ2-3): GAGVSQSPSNKVTEKGKDVELRCDPISGHTALYWYRQSLGQGLEFLIYFQGNSAPDKSGLPSDRFSAERTGGSVSTLTIQRTQQEDSAVYLCASSRLAGGLDTQYFGPGTRLTVL.

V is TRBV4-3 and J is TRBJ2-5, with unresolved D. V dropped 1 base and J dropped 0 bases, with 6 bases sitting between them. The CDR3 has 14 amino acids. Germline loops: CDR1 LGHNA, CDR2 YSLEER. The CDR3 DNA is TGCGCCAGCAGCCAAGCCCAGTACCAAGAGACCCAGTACTTC. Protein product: CASSQAQYQETQYF.

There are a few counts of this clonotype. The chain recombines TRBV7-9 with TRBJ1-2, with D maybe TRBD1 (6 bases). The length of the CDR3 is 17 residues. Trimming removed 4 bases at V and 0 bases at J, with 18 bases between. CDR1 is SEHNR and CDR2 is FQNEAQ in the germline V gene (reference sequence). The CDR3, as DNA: TGTGCCAGCAGCTCCCGGGACACTAAACCCTCTAACTATGGCTACACCTTC. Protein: CASSSRDTKPSNYGYTF.

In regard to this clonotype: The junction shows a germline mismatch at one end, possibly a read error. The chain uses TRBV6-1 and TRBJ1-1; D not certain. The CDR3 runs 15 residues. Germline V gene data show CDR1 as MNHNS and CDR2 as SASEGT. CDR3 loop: CASSEKAMTNTGAFF. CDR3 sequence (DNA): TGTGCCAGCAGTGAGAAGGCGATGACGAACACTGGAGCTTTCTTT.

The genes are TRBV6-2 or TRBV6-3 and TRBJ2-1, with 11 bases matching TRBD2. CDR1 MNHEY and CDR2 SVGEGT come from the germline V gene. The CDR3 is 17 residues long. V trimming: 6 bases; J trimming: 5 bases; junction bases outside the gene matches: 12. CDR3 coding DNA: TGTGCCAGCAGCTCCCACGAGGGACTAGCGGTCCACAATGAGCAGTTCTTC. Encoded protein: CASSSHEGLAVHNEQFF.

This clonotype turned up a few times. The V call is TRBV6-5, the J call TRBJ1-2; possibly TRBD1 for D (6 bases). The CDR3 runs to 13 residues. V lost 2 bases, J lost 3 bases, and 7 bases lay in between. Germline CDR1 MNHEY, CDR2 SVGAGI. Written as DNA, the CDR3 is TGTGCCAGCAGTTACGGGACATACTATGGCTACACCTTC. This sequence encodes CASSYGTYYGYTF.

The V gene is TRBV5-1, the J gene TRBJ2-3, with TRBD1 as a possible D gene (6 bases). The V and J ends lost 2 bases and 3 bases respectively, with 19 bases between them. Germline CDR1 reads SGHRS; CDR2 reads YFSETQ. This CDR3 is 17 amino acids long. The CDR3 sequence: CASSLGDTFQGTDTQYF. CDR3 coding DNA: TGCGCCAGCAGCTTAGGGGACACCTTCCAGGGGACAGATACGCAGTATTTT.

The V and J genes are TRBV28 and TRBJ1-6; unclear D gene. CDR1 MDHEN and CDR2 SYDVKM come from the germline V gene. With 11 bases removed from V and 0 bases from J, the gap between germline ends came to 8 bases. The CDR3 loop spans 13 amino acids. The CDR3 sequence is CAVRSSYNSPLHF. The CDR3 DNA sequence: TGTGCCGTCCGGAGCTCCTATAATTCACCCCTCCACTTT.